These T cell receptor beta chains were read from a single sample in a study of spatial heterogeneity in lung cancer. TCRdb ran MiXCR on the 5' RACE reads and lists one entry per CDR3 protein. The sample carries about 47,000 distinct CDR3 sequences, 12% recorded once. The sample consisted of PBMCs, taken at follow-up. These receptors were taken from a male donor with early-stage non-small cell lung cancer. Each CDR3 is given with its conserved first and last residue. The order of the fields is J gene, D gene, V gene, clone size, CDR3 protein, CDR3 DNA. D genes are given only for firm matches. Size tells how often a clone was seen (once, few, many) or the class of an expanded clone, and some rows leave it out.

>TRBJ2-3|-|TRBV27|-
CALGGDTQYF
TGTGCCCTGGGAGGAGATACGCAGTATTTT
>TRBJ2-3|TRBD2|TRBV2|-
CASSPSSGIRDTQYF
TGTGCCAGCTCCCCGTCTAGCGGAATCAGGGATACGCAGTATTTT
>TRBJ1-4|TRBD1|TRBV3-1|-
CASSRSGTGATNEKLFF
TGTGCCAGCAGCCGTTCCGGGACAGGTGCAACTAATGAAAAACTGTTTTTT
>TRBJ1-5|TRBD1|TRBV5-1|many
CASSLQGNSNQPQHF
TGCGCCAGCAGCTTACAGGGGAATAGCAATCAGCCCCAGCATTTT
>TRBJ2-2|TRBD2|TRBV4-1|-
CASSQDSRLAGGPGPGELFF
TGCGCCAGCAGCCAAGATTCCAGACTAGCGGGAGGCCCAGGGCCCGGGGAGCTGTTTTTT
>TRBJ2-3|TRBD1|TRBV9|many
CASSPPWGQGVNTQYF
TGTGCCAGCAGCCCACCATGGGGACAGGGAGTAAATACGCAGTATTTT
>TRBJ1-2|-|TRBV10-3|-
CAISESTPGGANGYTF
TGTGCCATCAGTGAGTCGACTCCCGGCGGGGCGAATGGCTACACCTTC
>TRBJ2-6|TRBD2|TRBV11-1|few
CASSTTSGRAAGANVLTF
TGTGCCAGCAGCACAACTAGCGGGAGGGCCGCTGGGGCCAACGTCCTGACTTTC
>TRBJ1-6|-|TRBV6-5|-
CASSYGGPPNTNSPLHF
TGTGCCAGCAGTTATGGAGGGCCCCCAAATACTAATTCACCCCTCCACTTT
>TRBJ1-1|-|TRBV9|-
CASSVAWGTEAFF
TGTGCCAGCAGCGTAGCTTGGGGGACAGAAGCTTTCTTT
>TRBJ1-1|-|TRBV6-1|few
CASRSGARMEVNTEAFF
TGTGCCAGCAGATCAGGGGCGAGGATGGAAGTCAACACTGAAGCTTTCTTT
>TRBJ2-2|TRBD2|TRBV20-1|many
CSTLTGGEVLGELFF
TGCAGTACCCTTACGGGAGGCGAAGTTTTGGGGGAGCTGTTTTTT
>TRBJ1-5|-|TRBV4-2|many
CASSQDSRDQPQHF
TGTGCCAGCAGCCAAGATAGCCGGGATCAGCCCCAGCATTTT
>TRBJ1-1|-|TRBV20-1|-
CSATRPATNTEAFF
TGCAGTGCCACCCGACCGGCAACGAACACTGAAGCTTTCTTT
>TRBJ1-6|-|TRBV7-9|many
CASSSPDPNSPLHF
TGTGCCAGCAGCTCCCCAGACCCTAATTCACCCCTCCACTTT
>TRBJ2-2|-|TRBV7-2|many
CASSLDWARGGELFF
TGTGCCAGCAGCTTAGATTGGGCGAGGGGCGGGGAGCTGTTTTTT
>TRBJ2-7|-|TRBV5-1|few
CASSFQASEQYF
TGCGCCAGCAGCTTTCAGGCGAGCGAGCAGTACTTC
>TRBJ2-5|-|TRBV7-8|few
CASSLTRPSPRRGETQYF
TGTGCCAGCAGCTTAACTCGGCCTAGCCCCCGGCGGGGAGAGACCCAGTACTTC
>TRBJ2-1|-|TRBV20-1|many
CSARTVGREMFHEQFF
TGCAGTGCTAGAACGGTGGGCAGGGAGATGTTCCATGAGCAGTTCTTC
>TRBJ2-2|-|TRBV6-6|few
CASSYLRRVFF
TGTGCCAGCAGTTACCTCAGGAGGGTGTTTTTT
>TRBJ2-7|TRBD1|TRBV5-1|-
CASSFRDRTYEQYF
TGCGCCAGCAGCTTCCGGGACAGAACCTACGAGCAGTACTTC
>TRBJ2-3|TRBD1|TRBV10-3|many
CASAWGTGVDTQYF
TGTGCCTCAGCCTGGGGTACAGGGGTAGATACGCAGTATTTT
>TRBJ2-1|-|TRBV12-3/TRBV12-4|-
CASSRGRGVGNNEQFF
TGTGCCAGCTCCCGAGGGCGAGGTGTAGGCAACAATGAGCAGTTCTTC
>TRBJ2-5|-|TRBV7-2|many
CASSLGSETQYF
TGTGCCAGCAGCTTAGGAAGCGAGACCCAGTACTTC
>TRBJ1-1|-|TRBV18|many
CASSPPGTGNTEAFF
TGTGCCAGCTCACCACCGGGGACGGGGAACACTGAAGCTTTCTTT
>TRBJ2-3|-|TRBV7-9|many
CASSAQGGGDTQYF
TGTGCCAGCAGCGCCCAGGGTGGGGGAGATACGCAGTATTTT
>TRBJ1-2|-|TRBV28|-
CAVGTLGDGYTF
TGTGCTGTAGGGACCCTAGGAGATGGCTACACCTTC
>TRBJ2-7|TRBD1|TRBV7-3|many
CASSQPGQGNEQYF
TGTGCCAGCAGCCAGCCGGGACAGGGCAACGAGCAGTACTTC
>TRBJ1-1|-|TRBV12-3/TRBV12-4|many
CASSFASDRAFF
TGTGCCAGCAGTTTTGCGTCCGACCGAGCTTTCTTT
>TRBJ1-3|-|TRBV5-1|many
CASSLGPSGNTIYF
TGCGCCAGCAGCTTGGGTCCCTCTGGAAACACCATATATTTT
>TRBJ2-5|-|TRBV12-3/TRBV12-4|few
CASSTGAQETQYF
TGTGCCAGCAGTACTGGGGCGCAAGAGACCCAGTACTTC
>TRBJ1-2|-|TRBV9|many
CASSVGRTTYGYTF
TGTGCCAGCAGCGTAGGAAGGACCACCTATGGCTACACCTTC
>TRBJ1-5|-|TRBV20-1|-
CSAGLYGNQPQHF
TGCAGTGCTGGGTTGTACGGAAATCAGCCCCAGCATTTT
>TRBJ2-1|TRBD2|TRBV7-2|-
CASSLLTSGRGNEQFF
TGTGCCAGCAGCCTCCTTACTAGCGGGAGAGGGAATGAGCAGTTCTTC
>TRBJ2-5|TRBD2|TRBV4-1|many
CASSRLAGEETQYF
TGCGCCAGCAGCCGTCTAGCGGGGGAAGAGACCCAGTACTTC
>TRBJ2-5|-|TRBV7-2|-
CASSLGSSETQYF
TGTGCCAGCAGCTTAGGTTCGTCGGAGACCCAGTACTTC
>TRBJ2-7|TRBD1|TRBV7-9|few
CASSADRGFPYEQYF
TGTGCCAGCAGCGCGGACAGGGGGTTCCCCTACGAGCAGTACTTC
>TRBJ2-5|TRBD2|TRBV7-6|-
CASSPGLAARQTQYF
TGTGCCAGCAGCCCCGGACTAGCAGCTCGTCAGACCCAGTACTTC
>TRBJ2-1|TRBD2|TRBV20-1|many
CSAPGGLAGNLDEQFF
TGCAGTGCCCCAGGGGGACTAGCGGGAAATTTGGATGAGCAGTTCTTC
>TRBJ2-3|-|TRBV4-2|-
CASSPDRGTDTQYF
TGTGCCAGCAGCCCTGACAGAGGCACAGATACGCAGTATTTT
>TRBJ2-1|-|TRBV28|-
CASVPDYQVLEQFF
TGTGCCAGCGTCCCGGACTACCAAGTTCTTGAGCAGTTCTTC
>TRBJ1-1|-|TRBV14|many
CASSQEILGANTEAFF
TGTGCCAGCAGCCAAGAAATTCTGGGGGCCAACACTGAAGCTTTCTTT
>TRBJ2-5|-|TRBV5-1|-
CASSIQGFSETQYF
TGCGCCAGCAGCATACAGGGTTTTTCGGAGACCCAGTACTTC
>TRBJ2-7|-|TRBV18|many
CASSPRQNGHEQYF
TGTGCCAGCTCACCCCGGCAAAACGGTCACGAGCAGTACTTC
>TRBJ2-7|-|TRBV28|many
CASRMAGNEQYF
TGTGCCAGCAGGATGGCAGGGAACGAGCAGTACTTC
>TRBJ2-7|TRBD1|TRBV6-6|-
CASSQQGSGEQYF
TGTGCCAGCAGTCAACAGGGGAGTGGGGAGCAGTACTTC
>TRBJ2-7|-|TRBV5-1|once
CASSLGSQGFYEQYF
TGCGCCAGCAGCTTGGGGTCCCAGGGCTTCTACGAGCAGTACTTC
>TRBJ2-7|-|TRBV10-3|-
CAISPTDRNEQYF
TGTGCCATCAGCCCGACTGACAGAAACGAGCAGTACTTC
>TRBJ2-5|-|TRBV20-1|many
CSARSWAAQETQYF
TGCAGTGCTAGATCCTGGGCGGCCCAAGAGACCCAGTACTTC
>TRBJ1-1|-|TRBV20-1|many
CSARDQVGDPEAFF
TGCAGTGCTAGAGATCAAGTAGGGGACCCTGAAGCTTTCTTT
>TRBJ1-6|-|TRBV7-2|-
CASRGRVGNSPLHF
TGTGCCAGCAGAGGCAGGGTGGGGAATTCACCCCTCCACTTT
>TRBJ2-7|TRBD1|TRBV20-1|-
CSAQQGANEQYF
TGCAGTGCTCAACAGGGGGCGAACGAGCAGTACTTC
>TRBJ2-5|-|TRBV11-2|many
CASSLDAGRETQYF
TGTGCCAGCAGCTTAGATGCAGGGCGAGAGACCCAGTACTTC
>TRBJ1-1|-|TRBV27|many
CASSRGDRQNTEAFF
TGTGCCAGCAGCAGGGGCGACAGACAGAACACTGAAGCTTTCTTT